This T cell receptor beta chain was identified in a study of blood T cell repertoires in COVID-19. Study summary: Some COVID-19 samples were acute and others convalescent; all came from the United States, Italy and Spain. In each case, the material was cDNA or gDNA derived from T cells, B-cell-depleted T cells, or PBMCs.

Trimming cost V 2 bases and J 4 bases, with 9 bases left between them. Germline CDR1 is GTSNPN and CDR2 is SVGIG (reference sequence). This CDR3 contains 13 residues. Original methodology: Nucleated cell number was recorded as an estimate derived from reference gene primer amplification. Here immunoSEQ multiplex PCR was the method, and the copy in TCRdb shows in-frame clones only, minus some. The V and J calls and clone size come from that table; D and trimming were worked out from the DNA. The table includes approximately 120,000 clones, about 70% detected once. The sequence was obtained from a woman aged 70-85 years with acute or convalescent COVID-19. This chain uses TRBV30 with TRBJ1-5; D remains unclear. Sequencing was performed on peripheral blood. The CDR3 protein is CAWSPENNQPQHF. The DNA of the CDR3 is TGTGCCTGGAGTCCAGAAAATAATCAGCCCCAGCATTTT.